The rows below give T cell receptor beta chains drawn from one sample of a study of regulatory T cells in long-lasting Graves disease. TCRdb reprocessed the multiplex PCR reads with MiXCR, giving one entry per CDR3 protein. The sample yields over 650,000 distinct CDR3 sequences, around 32% seen once. The sample in question was peripheral blood mononuclear cells (PBMCs), obtained when the disease was refractory, from a patient treated with antithyroid drugs. The receptors come from a female donor with Graves disease. Both conserved end residues are trimmed from each CDR3. Each record gives: clone size, J gene, V gene, CDR3 protein. Part of the rows lack a size; the others show once, few, many or a class for expanded clones.

size: few
J: TRBJ2-2
V: TRBV19
CDR3: ASSSRYTGELF

size: -
J: TRBJ2-7
V: TRBV13
CDR3: ASSPRTSGGGEQY

size: -
J: TRBJ1-2
V: TRBV28
CDR3: ASRGLGAYGYT

size: -
J: TRBJ2-3
V: TRBV28
CDR3: ASSLFGRRPTDTQY

size: -
J: TRBJ2-4
V: TRBV12-3/TRBV12-4
CDR3: ASSFGENIQY

size: -
J: TRBJ1-6
V: TRBV11-2
CDR3: ASSLADSPLH

size: -
J: TRBJ1-3
V: TRBV29-1
CDR3: SVELGGTIY

size: many
J: TRBJ1-2
V: TRBV6-2/TRBV6-3
CDR3: ASSSPATHQGYT

size: -
J: TRBJ1-5
V: TRBV6-1
CDR3: ASSKLPPGHLNQPQH

size: -
J: TRBJ2-7
V: TRBV9
CDR3: ASSTTSGAYEQY

size: few
J: TRBJ2-2
V: TRBV5-5
CDR3: ASSPGLAGVAGELF

size: few
J: TRBJ1-5
V: TRBV20-1
CDR3: SARANREQPQH

size: few
J: TRBJ2-7
V: TRBV11-2
CDR3: ASSLRTLAPEQY

size: many
J: TRBJ1-2
V: TRBV11-2
CDR3: ASSLGAGGAVGNT

size: few
J: TRBJ2-7
V: TRBV5-4
CDR3: ASSLWASGIEQY

size: -
J: TRBJ2-3
V: TRBV5-5
CDR3: ASSPGTGERWGTDTQY

size: few
J: TRBJ1-1
V: TRBV28
CDR3: ASSLSRRRAF

size: many
J: TRBJ1-2
V: TRBV11-2
CDR3: ASSTGRNYGYT

size: many
J: TRBJ2-5
V: TRBV2
CDR3: ASSGIPTGTRKETQY

size: -
J: TRBJ1-5
V: TRBV6-1
CDR3: ASSPQPQGLVINQPQH

size: -
J: TRBJ2-7
V: TRBV7-9
CDR3: ASRESSSYEQY

size: -
J: TRBJ2-5
V: TRBV7-9
CDR3: ASSSPGTYAEETQY

size: -
J: TRBJ2-7
V: TRBV3-1
CDR3: ASSQGPGWTYEQY

size: few
J: TRBJ1-6
V: TRBV2
CDR3: ASRVDRAHSPLH

size: -
J: TRBJ1-1
V: TRBV3-1
CDR3: ASSHPTTDRNTEAF

size: many
J: TRBJ2-7
V: TRBV28
CDR3: ASSLVGQWY

size: -
J: TRBJ1-2
V: TRBV25-1
CDR3: ASSEYTEFRGYT

size: many
J: TRBJ2-7
V: TRBV2
CDR3: ASMLDRGYEQY

size: -
J: TRBJ1-6
V: TRBV14
CDR3: ASSQAGVVSPLH

size: few
J: TRBJ1-4
V: TRBV19
CDR3: ASSTGAGEKLF

size: few
J: TRBJ1-2
V: TRBV6-1
CDR3: ASSVDRAGANYGYT

size: many
J: TRBJ2-5
V: TRBV11-2
CDR3: ASSFGQGAGETQY

size: -
J: TRBJ1-2
V: TRBV5-1
CDR3: ASSLAPTRGYGYT

size: -
J: TRBJ1-1
V: TRBV3-1
CDR3: ASSQVGGGGTEAF

size: many
J: TRBJ1-2
V: TRBV20-1
CDR3: SARDWGGYGYT

size: -
J: TRBJ1-5
V: TRBV6-1
CDR3: ASLDRGINQPRH

size: many
J: TRBJ2-7
V: TRBV11-2
CDR3: ASSEPLNYPYEQY

size: few
J: TRBJ2-7
V: TRBV28
CDR3: ASSWAGQGIYEQY

size: -
J: TRBJ1-3
V: TRBV12-3/TRBV12-4
CDR3: ASSLYQGANTIY

size: few
J: TRBJ1-2
V: TRBV3-1
CDR3: ASSQIPGTVTNYGYT

size: -
J: TRBJ1-2
V: TRBV11-2
CDR3: ASSFEPGPYGYT

size: -
J: TRBJ2-2
V: TRBV20-1
CDR3: SAHHTSTGLAGGGELF

size: few
J: TRBJ1-5
V: TRBV29-1
CDR3: SVATRGNQPQH

size: few
J: TRBJ1-1
V: TRBV20-1
CDR3: SARPGVGDTEAF

size: few
J: TRBJ1-5
V: TRBV5-5
CDR3: ASSSSGTEHQPQH

size: -
J: TRBJ1-2
V: TRBV9
CDR3: ASSVADSERDGYT

size: -
J: TRBJ1-1
V: TRBV6-5
CDR3: ASSYTPGIAF

size: -
J: TRBJ2-7
V: TRBV2
CDR3: ASMQRAVYEQY

size: -
J: TRBJ2-1
V: TRBV6-1
CDR3: ASSESASGWEQF

size: -
J: TRBJ1-5
V: TRBV18
CDR3: ASSPKVDQPQH

size: many
J: TRBJ1-2
V: TRBV28
CDR3: ASGWENYGYT

size: -
J: TRBJ1-4
V: TRBV6-2/TRBV6-3
CDR3: ASSPRRAGWGEKLF

size: many
J: TRBJ1-1
V: TRBV18
CDR3: ASSPGETEAF

size: -
J: TRBJ1-4
V: TRBV28
CDR3: ASSLVDSKKLF

size: -
J: TRBJ2-2
V: TRBV9
CDR3: ASSVARTLTGELF

size: -
J: TRBJ1-4
V: TRBV12-3/TRBV12-4
CDR3: ASTPRTGYNEKLF

size: -
J: TRBJ2-2
V: TRBV7-9
CDR3: ASSWGRLNTGELF

size: few
J: TRBJ1-1
V: TRBV29-1
CDR3: SVGAIRGLGEAF

size: many
J: TRBJ1-5
V: TRBV20-1
CDR3: SAKDGNQPQH